This passage covers 16 T cell receptor beta chains from one sample sequenced in a study of cytomegalovirus exposure and HLA in healthy donors. PCR amplification relied on 60 Vbeta primers (plus 13 Jbeta primers). Assay used: immunoSEQ multiplex PCR; TCRdb lists only in-frame clones, some missing. The table shows about 160,000 clones, with around 80% occurring only once. The sample comprised PBMCs. These receptors came from a male donor in good health and CMV-seropositive.

The V gene is TRBV5-4, the J gene TRBJ2-7, with D possibly being TRBD2 (6 bases). The CDR3 has 16 residues. The V gene lost 1 base and the J gene lost 0 bases, with 14 bases spanning the gap. Germline V gene data show CDR1 as SGHNT and CDR2 as YYREEE (reference sequence). The CDR3 spells CASSLPGIGSSYEQYF. Here the CDR3 DNA reads TGTGCCAGCAGCTTGCCAGGGATCGGGAGCTCCTACGAGCAGTACTTC.

The CDR3 nucleotides read TGTGCCAGCAGTCCCATTATGCGGGACAGCCTCTACGAGCAGTACTTC. Amino acids: CASSPIMRDSLYEQYF. This chain links TRBV28 with TRBJ2-7; maybe TRBD1 (7 bases). This CDR3 comprises 16 residues. Per germline, CDR1 MDHEN and CDR2 SYDVKM. Trimming removed 5 bases at V and 3 bases at J, with 20 bases between.

This clone has just one count. The chain carries TRBV5-6 and TRBJ2-7; D is ambiguous. V was pared by 4 bases and J by 2 bases, with 16 bases between. CDR1 and CDR2 (germline): SGHDT, YYEEEE. The CDR3 runs to 15 residues. The CDR3 loop is CASSPEAGSPYEQYF. For the CDR3, the DNA is TGTGCCAGCAGCCCCGAGGCCGGGTCACCCTACGAGCAGTACTTC.

This chain joins TRBV7-2 and TRBJ1-4; D call uncertain. Germline values: CDR1 SGHTA, CDR2 FQGNSA. Deletions cut 2 bases from V and 0 bases from J, with 4 bases between. This CDR3 comprises 14 residues. The CDR3 nucleotides are TGTGCCAGCAGCTTATCTGCAACTAATGAAAAACTGTTTTTT. This sequence encodes CASSLSATNEKLFF.

The V gene is TRBV19, the J gene TRBJ2-7; 9 bases line up with TRBD1. With 2 bases clipped from V and 3 bases from J, the junction kept 5 bases outside the gene matches. The CDR3 totals 15 residues. The germline CDR1 and CDR2 sequences are LNHDA and SQIVND (reference sequence). The CDR3 bases are TGTGCCAGTAGTATACAGGGGACAGGGCACTACGAGCAGTACTTC. Translating it yields CASSIQGTGHYEQYF.

The chain links TRBV7-3 to TRBJ1-5; D is perhaps TRBD1 (5 bases). The CDR3 is 14 amino acids. CDR1 is SGHTA and CDR2 is FQGTGA in the germline V gene. V lost 1 base, J lost 5 bases, and 9 bases lay in between. CDR3 residues: CASSLNAGDQPQHF. The CDR3 DNA is TGTGCCAGCAGCTTAAATGCGGGGGATCAGCCCCAGCATTTT.

For this clone: Other nucleotide sequences from this sample produce the same CDR3. V usage is TRBV10-3 and J usage is TRBJ2-1, with TRBD2 matching over 12 bases. Per germline, CDR1 ENHRY and CDR2 SYGVKD. CDR3 size: 16 residues. With 3 bases clipped from V and 3 bases from J, the junction kept 3 bases outside the gene matches. The CDR3 DNA is TGTGCCATCAGTGAACCGGGACTAGCGGGCTACAATGAGCAGTTCTTC. It yields the protein CAISEPGLAGYNEQFF.

The rearrangement joins TRBV10-3 to TRBJ1-1; D remains unclear. Per germline, CDR1 ENHRY and CDR2 SYGVKD. This CDR3 is 14 amino acids long. V was cut by 2 bases and J by 0 bases, with 7 bases left in between. CDR3 nucleotides: TGTGCCATCAGTGAGAACAGTATGAACACTGAAGCTTTCTTT. Residues: CAISENSMNTEAFF.

The chain couples TRBV10-3 to TRBJ1-4, with D possibly matching TRBD1 (6 bases). Germline CDR1 and CDR2: ENHRY and SYGVKD. This CDR3 region has 15 residues. Trimming pared 4 bases from V and 7 bases from J, leaving 16 bases between. CDR3 bases: TGTGCCATCAGTGGTGCGGAGGGGGAGGGTGAAAAACTGTTTTTT. This encodes CAISGAEGEGEKLFF.

The chain employs TRBV5-4 and TRBJ2-7, with D possibly being TRBD1 (5 bases). V lost 0 bases, J lost 3 bases, and 10 bases lay in between. CDR3 length: 14 amino acids. Germline-derived CDR1 and CDR2 are SGHNT and YYREEE (reference sequence). CDR3 in amino acids: CASSLAPRDYEQYF. The CDR3 DNA reads as TGTGCCAGCAGCTTGGCCCCCAGGGACTACGAGCAGTACTTC.

The rearrangement links TRBV6-5 to TRBJ2-2; the D is unclear. In germline, CDR1 is MNHEY, CDR2 SVGAGI. The CDR3 loop spans 12 amino acids. The V end lost 7 bases, the J end lost 4 bases, and 7 bases lay between the germline ends. CDR3 nucleotides: TGTGCCAGCACTCGAGCCACCGGGGAGCTGTTTTTT. Its protein is CASTRATGELFF.

The V and J genes are TRBV7-8 and TRBJ1-5; D is undetermined. The CDR3 contains 15 residues. V gave up 0 bases and J gave up 2 bases, with 8 bases separating them. Germline loops: CDR1 SGHVS, CDR2 FQNEAQ. Here the CDR3 DNA reads TGTGCCAGCAGCTTAGCGCACGGGGGCAATCAGCCCCAGCATTTT. It is translated as CASSLAHGGNQPQHF.

The rearrangement links TRBV9 to TRBJ2-2; 10 bases map to TRBD2. This CDR3 is built from 16 residues. With 0 bases clipped from V and 8 bases from J, the junction kept 7 bases outside the gene matches. Germline V gene data show CDR1 as SGDLS and CDR2 as YYNGEE. As DNA, the CDR3 is TGTGCCAGCAGCGTAGCATTAGCGGGAGGATTAGGGGAGCTGTTTTTT. Translation: CASSVALAGGLGELFF.

The sample holds one count of this clone. The V call is TRBV18, the J call TRBJ1-1; no definite D call. The germline V and J ends were trimmed by 3 bases and 5 bases, with 7 bases remaining between them. This CDR3 region has 12 residues. CDR1 and CDR2 (germline): KGHSH, LQKENI. The CDR3 DNA sequence: TGTGCCAGCTCACCTGTAATGACTGAAGCTTTCTTT. This codes for CASSPVMTEAFF.

This clone has only a few counts. This rearrangement joins TRBV2 to TRBJ1-5; 9 nucleotides agree with TRBD1. V lost 5 bases, J lost 7 bases, and 6 bases stayed unmatched. Germline V lookup: CDR1 SNHLY, CDR2 FYNNEI. CDR3 length: 14 amino acids. Here the CDR3 reads CASSWGTGIQPQHF. CDR3 coding DNA: TGTGCCAGCAGTTGGGGGACAGGGATACAGCCCCAGCATTTT.

The sample holds a few counts of this clone. The CDR3 DNA follows: TGTGCCAGCAGCTTGCCTATACGGGAGGGGTTGGGGGGGAAGACCCAGTACTTC. Its protein is CASSLPIREGLGGKTQYF. V usage is TRBV5-4 and J usage is TRBJ2-5; 8 positions agree with TRBD2. J was trimmed by 6 bases and V by 1 base; bases with no gene match: 17. The germline V gene has CDR1 SGHNT and CDR2 YYREEE (reference sequence). The CDR3 extends over 18 amino acids.